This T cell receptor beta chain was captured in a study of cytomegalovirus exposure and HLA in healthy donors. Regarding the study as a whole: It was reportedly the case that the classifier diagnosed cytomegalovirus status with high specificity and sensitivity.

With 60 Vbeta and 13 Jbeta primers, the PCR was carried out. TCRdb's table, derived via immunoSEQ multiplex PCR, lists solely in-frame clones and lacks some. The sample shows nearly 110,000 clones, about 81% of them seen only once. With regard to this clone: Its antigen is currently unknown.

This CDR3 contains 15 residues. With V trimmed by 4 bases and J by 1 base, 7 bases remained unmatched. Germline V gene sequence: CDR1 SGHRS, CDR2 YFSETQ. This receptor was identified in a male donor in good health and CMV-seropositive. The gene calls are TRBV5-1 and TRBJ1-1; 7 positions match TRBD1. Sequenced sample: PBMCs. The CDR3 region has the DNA TGCGCCAGCAGCCAGAGACAGGGCGGGAACACTGAAGCTTTCTTT. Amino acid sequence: CASSQRQGGNTEAFF.